The TCR beta chain under discussion was sequenced for a study of blood T cell repertoires in COVID-19. Across the study: PBMCs, B-cell-depleted T cells, or T cells were the source of the cDNA or gDNA that made up the material.

Source study methods: Reference gene primer amplification gave nucleated cell count estimates. Data came from immunoSEQ multiplex PCR; TCRdb stores just in-frame clones and leaves some out. V and J calls and clone size are copied from that table; D and trimming were computed from the DNA. The table has roughly 200,000 clones, approximately 90% seen once. The V and J ends lost 2 bases and 9 bases respectively, with 9 bases between them. Germline loops: CDR1 SGHAT, CDR2 FQNNGV. The CDR3 spans 12 residues. This receptor was taken from a woman between 18 and 29 years old who had recovered from COVID-19. Sequenced sample: peripheral blood. The chain links TRBV11-2 to TRBJ2-3; D is uncertain. CDR3 loop: CASSLPGVTQYF. CDR3 nucleotides: TGTGCCAGCAGCTTACCTGGAGTAACGCAGTATTTT.